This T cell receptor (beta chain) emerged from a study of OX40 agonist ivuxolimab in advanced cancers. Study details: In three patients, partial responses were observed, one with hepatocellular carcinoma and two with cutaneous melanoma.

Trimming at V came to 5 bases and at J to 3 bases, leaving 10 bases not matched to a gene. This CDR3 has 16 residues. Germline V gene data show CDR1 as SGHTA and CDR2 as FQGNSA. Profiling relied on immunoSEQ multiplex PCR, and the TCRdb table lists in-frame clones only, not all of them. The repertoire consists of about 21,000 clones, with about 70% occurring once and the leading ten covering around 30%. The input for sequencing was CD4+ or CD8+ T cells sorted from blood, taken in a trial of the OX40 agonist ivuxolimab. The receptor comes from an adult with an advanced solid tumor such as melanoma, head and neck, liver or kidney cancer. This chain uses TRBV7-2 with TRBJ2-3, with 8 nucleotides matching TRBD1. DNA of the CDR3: TGTGCCAGCAGCCTAAACAGGGGGTCGGGAACAGATACGCAGTATTTT. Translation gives CASSLNRGSGTDTQYF.